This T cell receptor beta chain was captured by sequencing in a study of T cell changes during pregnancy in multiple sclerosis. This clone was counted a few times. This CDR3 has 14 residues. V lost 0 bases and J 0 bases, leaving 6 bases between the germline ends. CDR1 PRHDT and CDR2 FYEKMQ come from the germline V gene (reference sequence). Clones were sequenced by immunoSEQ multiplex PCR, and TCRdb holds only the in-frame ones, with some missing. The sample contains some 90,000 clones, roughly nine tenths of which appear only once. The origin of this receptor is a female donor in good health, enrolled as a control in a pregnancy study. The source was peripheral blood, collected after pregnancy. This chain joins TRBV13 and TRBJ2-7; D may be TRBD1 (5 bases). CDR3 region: CASSLGTVSYEQYF. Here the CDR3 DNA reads TGTGCCAGCAGCTTAGGGACAGTCTCCTACGAGCAGTACTTC. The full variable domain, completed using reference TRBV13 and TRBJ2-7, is AAGVIQSPRHLIKEKRETATLKCYPIPRHDTVYWYQQGPGQDPQFLISFYEKMQSDKGSIPDRFSAQQFSDYHSELNMSSLELGDSALYFCASSLGTVSYEQYFGPGTRLTVT.